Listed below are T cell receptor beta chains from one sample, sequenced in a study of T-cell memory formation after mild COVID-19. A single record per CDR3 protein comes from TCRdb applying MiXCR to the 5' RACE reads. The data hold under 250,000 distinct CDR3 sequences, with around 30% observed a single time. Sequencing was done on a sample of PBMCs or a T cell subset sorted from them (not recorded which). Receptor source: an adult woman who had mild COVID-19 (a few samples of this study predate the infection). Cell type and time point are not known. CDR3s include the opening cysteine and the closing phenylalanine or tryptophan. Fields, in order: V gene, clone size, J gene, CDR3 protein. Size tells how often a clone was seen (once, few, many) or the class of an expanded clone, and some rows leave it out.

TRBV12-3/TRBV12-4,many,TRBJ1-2,CASSLQGALGYTF
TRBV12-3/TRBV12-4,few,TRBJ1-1,CASRYSAQGMNTEAFF
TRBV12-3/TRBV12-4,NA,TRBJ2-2,CASSARAAGGSMDGELFF
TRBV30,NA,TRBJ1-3,CAWSGNGNTIYF
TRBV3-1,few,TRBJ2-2,CASSQVSWLAGANTGELFF
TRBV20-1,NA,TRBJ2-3,CSATPSEAQYF
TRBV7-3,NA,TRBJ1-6,CASSLNGARDSPLHF
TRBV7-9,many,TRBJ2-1,CASSSRDRGSNEQFF
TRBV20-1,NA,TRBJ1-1,CSARRIQGTNTEAFF
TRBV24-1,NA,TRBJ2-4,CATSDTVQGPKNIQYF
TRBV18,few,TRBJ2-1,CASSLGSQGAYNEQFF
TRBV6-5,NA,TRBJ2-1,CASIGTSGGVHNEQFF
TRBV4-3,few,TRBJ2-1,CASSQAGPRDEQFF
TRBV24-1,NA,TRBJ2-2,CATSDPTGSDGELFF
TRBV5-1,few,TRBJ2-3,CASSRSEASTDTQYF
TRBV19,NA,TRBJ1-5,CASTGSGQPQHF
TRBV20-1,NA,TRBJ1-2,CSAREGSGGGGYTF
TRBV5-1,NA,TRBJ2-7,CASRGYSSYEQYF
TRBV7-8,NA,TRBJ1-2,CASSPGRFNYGYTF
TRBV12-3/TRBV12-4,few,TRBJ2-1,CASREDRGRNNEQFF
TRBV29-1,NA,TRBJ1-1,CSVDGGAWNTEAFF
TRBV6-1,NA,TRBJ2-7,CASSGAGAVYEQYF
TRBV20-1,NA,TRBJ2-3,CSAFTASRTDTQYF
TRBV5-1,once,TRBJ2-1,CASSLDWSSYNEQFF
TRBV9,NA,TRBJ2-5,CASSVASGLAAAF
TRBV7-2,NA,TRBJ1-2,CASSFGVLEGYTF
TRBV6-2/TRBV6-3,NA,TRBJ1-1,CASSAQDGREAFF
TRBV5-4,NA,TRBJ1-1,CASRVYRDTEAFF
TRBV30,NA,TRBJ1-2,CAWSPLGLRTGGYTF
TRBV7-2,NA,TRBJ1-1,CASSLMGQGETEAFF
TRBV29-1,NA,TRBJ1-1,CSVERGRGVTEAFF
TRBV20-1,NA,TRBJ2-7,CSATKDRAYEQYF
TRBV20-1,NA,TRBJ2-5,CSARRRGLQETQYF
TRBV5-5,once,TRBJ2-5,CASSRRGDKETQYF
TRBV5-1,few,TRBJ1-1,CASSSRQGATEAFF
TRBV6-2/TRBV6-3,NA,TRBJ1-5,CASSSADSGPPGPQHF
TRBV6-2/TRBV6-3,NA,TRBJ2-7,CASSSPLRQRGGYEQYF
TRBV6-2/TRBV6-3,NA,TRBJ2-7,CASREGQISYEQYF
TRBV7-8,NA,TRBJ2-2,CASSLGAGPGELFF
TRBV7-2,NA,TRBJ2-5,CASTVEGDRLGETQYF
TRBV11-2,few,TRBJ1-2,CASGPHVEGLWGYTF
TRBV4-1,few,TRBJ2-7,CASSPDRGAYEQYF
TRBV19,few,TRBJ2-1,CASSLRGRGEQFF
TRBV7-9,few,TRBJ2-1,CASRDQYNEQFF
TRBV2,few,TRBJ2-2,CASSGREAPNTGELFF
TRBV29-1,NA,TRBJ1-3,CSVEDRTRPNTIYF
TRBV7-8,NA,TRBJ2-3,CASSRLAEPTDTQYF
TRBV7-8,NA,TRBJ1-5,CASSVDGRHFNQPQHF
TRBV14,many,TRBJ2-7,CASSQVGGVLSYEQYF
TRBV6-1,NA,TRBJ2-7,CASFRGQGDEQYF